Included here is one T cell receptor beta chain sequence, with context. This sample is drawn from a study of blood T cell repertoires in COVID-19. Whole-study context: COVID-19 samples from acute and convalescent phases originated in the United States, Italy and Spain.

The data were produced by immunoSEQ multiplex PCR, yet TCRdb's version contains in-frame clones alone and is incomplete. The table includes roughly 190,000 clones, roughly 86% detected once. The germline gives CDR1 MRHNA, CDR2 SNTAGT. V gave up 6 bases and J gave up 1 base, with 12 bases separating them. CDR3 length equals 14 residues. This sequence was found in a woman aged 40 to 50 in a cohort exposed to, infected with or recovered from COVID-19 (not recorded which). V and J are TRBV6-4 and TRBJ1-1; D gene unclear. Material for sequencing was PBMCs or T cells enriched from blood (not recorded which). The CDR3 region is CASSAGPGNTEAFF. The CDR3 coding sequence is TGTGCCAGCAGCGCAGGCCCCGGGAACACTGAAGCTTTCTTT.